The clone carrying this T cell receptor beta chain was seen a handful of times. This CDR3 spans 15 amino acids. Trimming removed 6 bases at V and 6 bases at J, with 17 bases between. Germline V gene lookup returns CDR1 MNHEY and CDR2 SMNVEV (reference sequence). Two negative PCRs, clearance, or symptom resolution characterized the recovered Cohort 3 donors. This sample is drawn from a study of blood T cell repertoires in COVID-19. Generated by immunoSEQ multiplex PCR, the TCRdb table keeps only in-frame clones and is missing some. This sample has some 170,000 clones, with 60% to 80% found just once. The chain couples TRBV27 to TRBJ2-2; a possible D gene is TRBD2 (6 bases). The TCR sequence derives from a woman aged 50 to 65 who had recovered from COVID-19. The source material was PBMCs or T cells enriched from blood (not recorded which). The CDR3 region is CASRGNPAGPGELFF. In DNA form, the CDR3 reads TGTGCCAGCAGGGGGAATCCCGCGGGACCCGGGGAGCTGTTTTTT.